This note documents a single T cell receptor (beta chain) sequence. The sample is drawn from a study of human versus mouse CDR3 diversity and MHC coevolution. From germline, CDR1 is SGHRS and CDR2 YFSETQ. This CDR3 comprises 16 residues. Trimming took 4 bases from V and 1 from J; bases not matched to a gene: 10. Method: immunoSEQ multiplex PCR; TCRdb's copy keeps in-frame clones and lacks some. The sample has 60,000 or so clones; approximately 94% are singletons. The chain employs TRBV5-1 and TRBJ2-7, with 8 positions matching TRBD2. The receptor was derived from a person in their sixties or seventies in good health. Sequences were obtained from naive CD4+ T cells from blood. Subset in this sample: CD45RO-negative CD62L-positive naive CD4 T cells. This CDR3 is CASSPGGEIWSYEQYF. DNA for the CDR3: TGCGCCAGCAGCCCGGGGGGGGAAATATGGTCCTACGAGCAGTACTTC.